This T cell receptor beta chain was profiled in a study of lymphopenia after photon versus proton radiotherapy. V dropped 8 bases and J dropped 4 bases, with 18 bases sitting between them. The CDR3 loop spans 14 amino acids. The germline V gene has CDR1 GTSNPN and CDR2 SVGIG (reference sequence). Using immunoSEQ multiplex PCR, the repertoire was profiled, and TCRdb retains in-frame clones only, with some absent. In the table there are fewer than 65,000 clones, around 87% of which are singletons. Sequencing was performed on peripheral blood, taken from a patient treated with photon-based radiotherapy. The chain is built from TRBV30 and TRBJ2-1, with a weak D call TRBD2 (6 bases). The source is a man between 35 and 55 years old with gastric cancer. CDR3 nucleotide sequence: TGTGCCGGGCGACTAGGGCTCCAGTACAATGAGCAGTTCTTC. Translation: CAGRLGLQYNEQFF.